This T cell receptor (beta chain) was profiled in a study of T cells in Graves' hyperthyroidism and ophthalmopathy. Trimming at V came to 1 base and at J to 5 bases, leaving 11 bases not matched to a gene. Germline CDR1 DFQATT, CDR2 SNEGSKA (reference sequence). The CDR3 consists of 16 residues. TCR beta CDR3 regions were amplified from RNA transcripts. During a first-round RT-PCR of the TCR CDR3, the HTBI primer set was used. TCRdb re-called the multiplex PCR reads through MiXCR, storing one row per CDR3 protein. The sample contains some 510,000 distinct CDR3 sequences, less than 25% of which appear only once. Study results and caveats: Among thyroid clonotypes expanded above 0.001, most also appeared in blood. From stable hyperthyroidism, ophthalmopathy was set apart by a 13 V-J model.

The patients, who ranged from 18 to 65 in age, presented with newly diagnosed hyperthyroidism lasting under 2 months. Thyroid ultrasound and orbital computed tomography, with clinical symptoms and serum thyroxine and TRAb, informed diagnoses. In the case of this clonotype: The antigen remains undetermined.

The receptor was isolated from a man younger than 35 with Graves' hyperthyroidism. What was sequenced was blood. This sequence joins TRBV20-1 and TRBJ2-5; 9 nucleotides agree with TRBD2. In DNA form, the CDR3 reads TGCAGTGCTAGAGGTCGACGTCTAGCGGGGAGGGAGACCCAGTACTTC. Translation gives CSARGRRLAGRETQYF.